The T cell receptor (beta chain) under discussion was sequenced for a study of response to subunit inactivated influenza vaccine. This CDR3 has 12 amino acids. V was cut by 5 bases and J by 6 bases, with 11 bases left in between. MiXCR, run by TCRdb on the RT-PCR reads, gives a single entry per CDR3 protein. Here the sample spans around 760,000 distinct CDR3 sequences, around 13% being singletons. This chain uses TRBV12-3 or TRBV12-4 with TRBJ2-7; unclear D gene. The source of this sequence is a man between 50 and 59 years old who received an inactivated influenza vaccine. Specimen: PBMCs from blood, collected 14 days before vaccination. The CDR3 loop is CASSPRRPEQYF. The DNA of the CDR3 is TGTGCCAGCAGTCCGCGGCGCCCCGAGCAGTACTTC.